The 4 T cell receptor beta chains in this list originate from one sample, sequenced in a study of shared clonotypes between healthy human individuals. Measured with immunoSEQ multiplex PCR; TCRdb has only the in-frame clones, and not every one. The table shows fewer than 600,000 clones, with 70% to 80% occurring only once. Sequencing used PBMCs. These receptors all come from a woman between 40 and 50 years old in good health. Some clones in this sample may be carry-over from other donors' samples.

This clone was picked up one time. This chain connects TRBV6-1 to TRBJ1-1; D gene unclear. V was pared by 3 bases and J by 2 bases, with 7 bases between. The CDR3 runs 13 residues. The V gene's germline CDR1 is MNHNS and CDR2 SASEGT. In nucleotides, the CDR3 is TGTGCCAGCAGTGACAGGAGAAACACTGAAGCTTTCTTT. As protein: CASSDRRNTEAFF.

The V call is TRBV11-2, the J call TRBJ2-3; possible D gene TRBD2, 5 bases. CDR3 size: 13 residues. The germline V gene has CDR1 SGHAT and CDR2 FQNNGV. Trimming removed 8 bases from V and 1 base from J, with 10 bases in between. CDR3 nucleotides: TGTGCCAGCCTGCAAGCGGGCACAGATACGCAGTATTTT. This encodes CASLQAGTDTQYF.

This rearrangement joins TRBV5-1 to TRBJ2-2, with 8 bases matching TRBD2. This CDR3 has 16 residues. V lost 4 bases and J lost 0; bases outside the gene matches: 5. Germline CDR1 reads SGHRS; CDR2 reads YFSETQ. The CDR3: CASSERERSNTGELFF. The CDR3 coding sequence is TGCGCCAGCAGCGAGCGGGAGCGCTCGAACACCGGGGAGCTGTTTTTT.

V gene TRBV4-1 combines with J gene TRBJ1-2; 10 bases are a match to TRBD1. The CDR3 totals 14 residues. V shed 6 bases, J shed 6 bases, and the junction held 7 bases outside the gene matches. Germline CDR1 and CDR2: MGHRA and YSYEKL. Written as DNA, the CDR3 is TGCGCCAGCAGGCCCCCGGGACAGGGGAATGGCTACACCTTC. Translating it yields CASRPPGQGNGYTF.